Below, 11 T cell receptor beta chains from the same sample are listed, as sequenced in a study of identical twins. TCRdb processed the 5' RACE reads anew with MiXCR; each CDR3 protein has one entry. The repertoire holds approximately 1.8 million distinct CDR3 sequences, with roughly a third as singletons. Sequences were obtained from cord blood. Receptors were obtained from a newborn girl in good health.

This chain connects TRBV5-1 to TRBJ2-3; 14 nucleotides line up with TRBD2. The junction had 5 bases not matched to a gene; V was cut back by 4 bases and J by 4 bases. CDR3 length: 16 amino acids. Germline-derived CDR1 and CDR2 are SGHRS and YFSETQ. The CDR3 protein is CASSAGLAGEADTQYF. Written as DNA, the CDR3 is TGCGCCAGCAGCGCGGGACTAGCGGGAGAAGCAGATACGCAGTATTTT.

This clonotype came up a few times. The chain employs TRBV20-1 and TRBJ2-5, with 8 bases that match TRBD2. The ends lost 3 bases at V and 5 bases at J; junction bases unmatched: 8. Per germline, CDR1 DFQATT and CDR2 SNEGSKA (reference sequence). This CDR3 spans 14 amino acids. The CDR3 is CSASGGGGLETQYF. The CDR3 DNA follows: TGCAGTGCTAGTGGAGGCGGGGGGTTGGAGACCCAGTACTTC.

The chain carries TRBV11-3 and TRBJ2-1, with 7 nucleotides matching TRBD2. CDR3 length: 13 amino acids. The trim removed 5 bases at V and 5 bases at J, leaving 3 bases unmatched. The V gene's germline CDR1 is SGHNT and CDR2 YENEEA. The CDR3 here is CASSRSGNNEQFF. The CDR3 coding sequence is TGTGCCAGCAGCCGCAGCGGGAACAATGAGCAGTTCTTC.

The gene calls are TRBV3-1 and TRBJ1-5; D is possibly TRBD1 (6 bases). Trimming removed 0 bases from V and 7 bases from J, with 16 bases in between. This CDR3 is built from 16 residues. The germline gives CDR1 LGHDT, CDR2 YNNKEL (reference sequence). The chain's CDR3 is CASSQDLTGGQQPQHF. The CDR3 DNA sequence: TGTGCCAGCAGCCAAGATTTAACTGGGGGGCAACAGCCCCAGCATTTT.

This clonotype has a handful of counts. The CDR3 reads CASSKALGYEQYF. Here the CDR3 DNA reads TGTGCCAGCAGCAAAGCGCTGGGCTACGAGCAGTACTTC. The J gene is TRBJ2-7, the V gene TRBV21-1. TRBV21-1 constitutes a pseudogene. The CDR3 is 13 amino acids.

This clonotype has just a few counts. This chain joins TRBV5-1 and TRBJ2-3, with D tentatively TRBD1 or TRBD2 (6 bases each). V lost 4 bases and J lost 1, with 13 bases in between. From germline, CDR1 is SGHRS and CDR2 YFSETQ. The CDR3 extends over 15 amino acids. The DNA for the CDR3 is TGCGCCAGCAGCACGACAAGGGGGGGCACAGATACGCAGTATTTT. As protein: CASSTTRGGTDTQYF. The full variable domain, in which reference TRBV5-1 and TRBJ2-3 provide the parts outside the CDR3, is KAGVTQTPRYLIKTRGQQVTLSCSPISGHRSVSWYQQTPGQGLQFLFEYFSETQRNKGNFPGRFSGRQFSNSRSEMNVSTLELGDSALYLCASSTTRGGTDTQYFGPGTRLTVL.

In its sample, this clonotype was seen a few times. This chain connects TRBV7-2 to TRBJ2-3; 8 positions agree with TRBD2. V lost 5 bases, J lost 4 bases, and 11 bases stayed unmatched. CDR3 length: 16 amino acids. CDR1 and CDR2 (germline): SGHTA, FQGNSA. In nucleotides, the CDR3 is TGTGCCAGCAGCCCCGAGGCCGGACTAGCTGCAGATACGCAGTATTTT. It yields the protein CASSPEAGLAADTQYF.

This clonotype was counted only a few times. This rearrangement joins TRBV28 to TRBJ2-3; TRBD2 is a possible D gene (5 bases). Trimming pared 5 bases from V and 2 bases from J, leaving 17 bases between. Germline CDR1 and CDR2: MDHEN and SYDVKM. This CDR3 is built from 16 residues. The CDR3: CASSDPDWINTDTQYF. The CDR3 DNA is TGTGCCAGCAGTGACCCGGACTGGATCAACACAGATACGCAGTATTTT.

The CDR3 DNA sequence: TGTGCCAGCAGCTTAGGCGGGGGGGCAACGAATACGCAGTATTTT. Translated, it gives CASSLGGGATNTQYF. The chain combines TRBV7-2 with TRBJ2-3, with 9 bases lining up with TRBD2. Losses at the gene ends were 1 base for V and 7 bases for J; bases not matched to a gene: 6. The CDR3 spans 15 residues. Looked up from germline, CDR1 is SGHTA and CDR2 is FQGNSA. Full variable domain (missing parts from reference TRBV7-2 and TRBJ2-3): GAGVSQSPSNKVTEKGKDVELRCDPISGHTALYWYRQSLGQGLEFLIYFQGNSAPDKSGLPSDRFSAERTGGSVSTLTIQRTQQEDSAVYLCASSLGGGATNTQYFGPGTRLTVL.

The V gene is TRBV6-5, the J gene TRBJ1-2; 7 nucleotides line up with TRBD1. Germline V gives CDR1 MNHEY, CDR2 SVGAGI. The CDR3 has 13 residues. V gave up 5 bases and J gave up 3 bases; unmatched junction bases: 3. This CDR3 reads CASSKGGDYGYTF. CDR3 nucleotides: TGTGCCAGCAGTAAAGGGGGCGACTATGGCTACACCTTC.

This clonotype was counted only a few times. This sequence joins TRBV27 and TRBJ2-7; a weak D match, TRBD1 (6 bases). The CDR3 extends over 13 amino acids. In germline, CDR1 is MNHEY, CDR2 SMNVEV (reference sequence). The V and J ends lost 6 bases and 4 bases respectively, with 13 bases between them. The CDR3 DNA is TGTGCCAGCAGACGTCGGACAGATTACGAGCAGTACTTC. Translated, it gives CASRRRTDYEQYF.